Described below is a single T cell receptor (beta chain) sequence and its context. This entry comes from a study of human T cells and chemical hapten exposure. V was clipped by 3 bases and J by 6 bases, with 12 bases between them. CDR1 is SSHAT and CDR2 is FNYEAQ in the germline V gene (reference sequence). This CDR3 region has 13 residues. Time point defined: patch test 1, 2 weeks after DPC sensitization. The treatment: therapeutic diphenylcyclopropenone sensitization with weekly scalp DPC. Participating donors were patients with alopecia, aged 18 to 70 years, considered appropriate candidates for DPC. TCRdb re-derived calls from the RACE reads in MiXCR, one entry per CDR3 protein. The repertoire holds roughly 360,000 distinct CDR3 sequences, with roughly 5% as singletons.

The receptor comes from a woman aged 45-65 years with alopecia areata. Some clones in this sample may be carry-over from other donors' samples. The source material was whole blood, sampled in connection with sensitization to the hapten diphenylcyclopropenone (DPC). The gene calls are TRBV7-7 and TRBJ2-7; possibly TRBD1 for D (6 bases). This CDR3 reads CASSFSQGSEQYF. DNA for the CDR3: TGTGCCAGCAGCTTTAGTCAGGGGTCCGAGCAGTACTTC.